The sequence of this T cell receptor (beta chain) was determined in a study of spatial heterogeneity in lung cancer. Findings and limits, study-wide: How many expanded intratumoral alpha and beta TCRs were present tracked the tumor mutation count, which was a count of nonsynonymous mutations.

Trimming left V 8 bases short and J 5 bases short, with 10 bases between. Germline CDR1 is LGHNT and CDR2 is FRNRAP. The CDR3 has 13 residues. MiXCR, run by TCRdb on the 5' RACE reads, gives a single entry per CDR3 protein. Of about 18,000 distinct CDR3 sequences in the sample, 9.6% were seen once. This clonotype occurred a few times. Its specificity is unknown. This beta chain came through as a stray read in a library set up for alpha chains, and its size says little. The time point here: sample taken at primary tumor resection. The V gene is TRBV12-5, the J gene TRBJ1-6; D not resolved. The sequence was collected from a female donor with early-stage non-small cell lung cancer. This material consisted of lung tumor tissue, taken at surgery. CDR3 region: CASNRGDNSPLHF. As DNA, the CDR3 is TGTGCTAGTAACCGGGGAGATAATTCACCCCTCCACTTT.